This T cell receptor beta chain was identified in a study of PD-1 blockade in classical Hodgkin lymphoma. Whole-study results and caveats: Patients newly diagnosed and complete responders had comparable baseline diversity.

Exposure to brentuximab vedotin varied, and each patient had relapsed following autologous stem cell transplantation. The method was immunoSEQ multiplex PCR; TCRdb's version includes in-frame clones alone and lacks a portion of them. The data contain 15,000 to 20,000 clones, around 75% of them singletons. The CDR3 has 13 amino acids. Trimming pared 4 bases from V and 5 bases from J, leaving 11 bases between. Germline V gene sequence: CDR1 SGHVS, CDR2 FQNEAQ. Note on this clone: Its antigen is unknown.

The specimen comprised peripheral blood mononuclear cells (PBMCs), sampled at baseline. This TCR was recovered from a human donor with classical Hodgkin lymphoma. The genes are TRBV7-8 and TRBJ2-5; weak D call: TRBD2 (5 bases). The CDR3 is CASSWNSGETQYF. The CDR3 DNA is TGTGCCAGCAGCTGGAACTCGGGGGAGACCCAGTACTTC.